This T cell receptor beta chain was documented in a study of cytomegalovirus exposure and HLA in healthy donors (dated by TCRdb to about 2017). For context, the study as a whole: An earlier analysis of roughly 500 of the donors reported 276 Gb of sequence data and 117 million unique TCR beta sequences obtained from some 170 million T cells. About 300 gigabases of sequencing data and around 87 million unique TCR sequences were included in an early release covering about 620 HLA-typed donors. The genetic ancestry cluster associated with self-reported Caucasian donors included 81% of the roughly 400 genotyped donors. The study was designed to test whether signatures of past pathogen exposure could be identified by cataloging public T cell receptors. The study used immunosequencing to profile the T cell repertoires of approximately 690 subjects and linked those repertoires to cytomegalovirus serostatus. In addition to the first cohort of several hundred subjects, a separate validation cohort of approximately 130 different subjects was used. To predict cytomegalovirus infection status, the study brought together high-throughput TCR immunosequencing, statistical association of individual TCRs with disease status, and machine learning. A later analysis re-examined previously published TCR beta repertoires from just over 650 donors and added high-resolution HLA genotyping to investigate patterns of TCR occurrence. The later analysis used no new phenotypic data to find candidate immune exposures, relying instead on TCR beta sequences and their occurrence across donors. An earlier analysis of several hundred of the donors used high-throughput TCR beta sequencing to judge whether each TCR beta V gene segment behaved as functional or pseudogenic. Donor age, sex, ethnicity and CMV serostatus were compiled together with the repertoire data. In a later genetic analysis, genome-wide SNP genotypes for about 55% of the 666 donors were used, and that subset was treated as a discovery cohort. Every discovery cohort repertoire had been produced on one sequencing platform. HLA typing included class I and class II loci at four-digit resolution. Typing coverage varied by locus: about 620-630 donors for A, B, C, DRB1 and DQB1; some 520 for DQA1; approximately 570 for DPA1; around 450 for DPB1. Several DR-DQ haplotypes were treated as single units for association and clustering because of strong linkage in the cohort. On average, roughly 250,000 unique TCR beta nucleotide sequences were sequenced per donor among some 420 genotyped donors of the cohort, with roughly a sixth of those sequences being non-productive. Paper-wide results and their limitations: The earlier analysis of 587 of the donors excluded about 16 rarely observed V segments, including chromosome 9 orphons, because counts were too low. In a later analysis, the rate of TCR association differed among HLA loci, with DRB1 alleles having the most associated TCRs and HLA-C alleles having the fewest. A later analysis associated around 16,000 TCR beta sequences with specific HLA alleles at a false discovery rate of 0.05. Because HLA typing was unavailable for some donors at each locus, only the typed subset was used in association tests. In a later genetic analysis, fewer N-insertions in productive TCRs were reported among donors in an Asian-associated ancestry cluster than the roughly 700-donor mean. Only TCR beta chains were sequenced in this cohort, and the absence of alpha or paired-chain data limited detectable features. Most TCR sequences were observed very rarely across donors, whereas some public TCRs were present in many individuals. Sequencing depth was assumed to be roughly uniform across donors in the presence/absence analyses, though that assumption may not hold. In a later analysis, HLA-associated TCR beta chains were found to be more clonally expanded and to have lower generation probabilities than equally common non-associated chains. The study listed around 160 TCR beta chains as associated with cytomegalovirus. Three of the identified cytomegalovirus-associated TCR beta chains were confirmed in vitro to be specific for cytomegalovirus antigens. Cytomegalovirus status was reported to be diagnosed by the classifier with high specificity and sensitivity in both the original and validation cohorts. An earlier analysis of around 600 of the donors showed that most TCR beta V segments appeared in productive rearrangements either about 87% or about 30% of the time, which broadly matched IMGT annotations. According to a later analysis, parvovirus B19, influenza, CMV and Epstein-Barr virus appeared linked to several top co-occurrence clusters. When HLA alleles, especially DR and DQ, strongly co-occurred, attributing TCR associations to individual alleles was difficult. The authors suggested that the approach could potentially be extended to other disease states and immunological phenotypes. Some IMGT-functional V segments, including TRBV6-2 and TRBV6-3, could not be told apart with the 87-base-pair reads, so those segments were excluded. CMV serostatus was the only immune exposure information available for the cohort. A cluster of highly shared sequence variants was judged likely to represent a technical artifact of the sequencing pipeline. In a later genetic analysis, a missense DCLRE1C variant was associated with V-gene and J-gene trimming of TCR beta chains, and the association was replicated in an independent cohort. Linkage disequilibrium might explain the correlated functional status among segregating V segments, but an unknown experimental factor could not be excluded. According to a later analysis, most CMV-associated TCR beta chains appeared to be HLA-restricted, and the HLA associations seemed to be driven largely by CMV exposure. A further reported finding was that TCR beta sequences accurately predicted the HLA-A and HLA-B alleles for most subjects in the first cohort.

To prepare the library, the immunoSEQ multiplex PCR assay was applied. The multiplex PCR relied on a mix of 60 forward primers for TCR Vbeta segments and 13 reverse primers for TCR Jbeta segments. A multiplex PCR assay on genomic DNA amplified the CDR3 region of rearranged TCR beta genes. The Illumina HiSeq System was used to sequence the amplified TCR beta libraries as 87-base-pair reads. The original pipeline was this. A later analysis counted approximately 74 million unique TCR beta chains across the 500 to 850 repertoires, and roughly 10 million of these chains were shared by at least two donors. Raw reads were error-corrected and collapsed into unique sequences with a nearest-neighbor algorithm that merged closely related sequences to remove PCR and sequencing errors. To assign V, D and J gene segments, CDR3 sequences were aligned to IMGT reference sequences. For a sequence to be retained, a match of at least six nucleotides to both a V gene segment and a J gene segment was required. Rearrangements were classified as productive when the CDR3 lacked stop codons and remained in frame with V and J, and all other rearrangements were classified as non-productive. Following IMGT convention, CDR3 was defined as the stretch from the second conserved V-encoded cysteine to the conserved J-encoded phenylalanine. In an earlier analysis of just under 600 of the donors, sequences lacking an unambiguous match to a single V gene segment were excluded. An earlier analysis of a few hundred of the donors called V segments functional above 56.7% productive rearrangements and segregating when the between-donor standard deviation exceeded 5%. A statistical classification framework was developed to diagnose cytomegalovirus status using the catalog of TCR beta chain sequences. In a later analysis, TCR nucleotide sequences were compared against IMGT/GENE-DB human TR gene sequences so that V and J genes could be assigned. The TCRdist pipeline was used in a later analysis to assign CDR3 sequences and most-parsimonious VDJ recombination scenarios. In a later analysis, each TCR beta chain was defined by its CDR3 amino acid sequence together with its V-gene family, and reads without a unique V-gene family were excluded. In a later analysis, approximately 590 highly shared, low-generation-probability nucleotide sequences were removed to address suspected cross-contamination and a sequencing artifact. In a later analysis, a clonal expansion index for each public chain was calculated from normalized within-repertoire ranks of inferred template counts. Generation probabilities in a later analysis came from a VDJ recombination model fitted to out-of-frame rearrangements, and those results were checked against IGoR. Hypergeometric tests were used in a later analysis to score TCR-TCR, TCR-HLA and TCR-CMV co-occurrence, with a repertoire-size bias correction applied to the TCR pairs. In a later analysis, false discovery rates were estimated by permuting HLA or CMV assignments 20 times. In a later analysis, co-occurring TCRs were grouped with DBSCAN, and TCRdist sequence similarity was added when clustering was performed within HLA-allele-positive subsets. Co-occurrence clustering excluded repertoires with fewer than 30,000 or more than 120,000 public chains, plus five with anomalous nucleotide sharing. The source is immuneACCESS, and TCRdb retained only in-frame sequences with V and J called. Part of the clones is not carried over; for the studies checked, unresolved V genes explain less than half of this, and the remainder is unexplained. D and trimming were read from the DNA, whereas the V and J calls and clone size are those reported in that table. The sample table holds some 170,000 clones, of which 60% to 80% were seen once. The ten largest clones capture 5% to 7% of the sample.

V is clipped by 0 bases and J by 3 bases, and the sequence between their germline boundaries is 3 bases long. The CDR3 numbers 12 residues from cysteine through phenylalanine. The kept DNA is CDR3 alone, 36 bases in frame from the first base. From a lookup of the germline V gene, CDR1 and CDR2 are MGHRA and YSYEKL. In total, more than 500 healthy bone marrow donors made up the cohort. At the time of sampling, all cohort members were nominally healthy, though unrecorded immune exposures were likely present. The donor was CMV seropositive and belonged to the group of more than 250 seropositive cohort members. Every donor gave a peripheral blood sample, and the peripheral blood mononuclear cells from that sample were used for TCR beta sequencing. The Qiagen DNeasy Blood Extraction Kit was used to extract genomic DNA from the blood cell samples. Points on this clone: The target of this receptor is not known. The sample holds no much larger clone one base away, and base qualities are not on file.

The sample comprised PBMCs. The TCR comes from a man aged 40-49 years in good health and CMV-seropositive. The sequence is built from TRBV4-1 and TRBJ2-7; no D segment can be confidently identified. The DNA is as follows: TGCGCCAGCAGCCAAGACGGCTACGAGCAGTACTTC. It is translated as CASSQDGYEQYF.